A selection of T cell receptor beta chains follows, all from one sample in a study of blood T cell repertoires in COVID-19. Libraries were prepared by immunoSEQ multiplex PCR; TCRdb keeps only in-frame clonotypes and omits some of them. This sample has just over 300,000 clones, with under 90% found just once. Specimen: peripheral blood. The receptors were gathered from a young woman with COVID-19, enrolled during active disease. Each CDR3 is given with its conserved first and last residue. The D gene is left open where the match is weak. Expanded clones are given a class, and other clones once, few, many or no size at all.

V gene	J gene	D gene	clone size	CDR3 protein	CDR3 DNA
TRBV11-3	TRBJ2-2	-	-	CASSFGGANTGELFF	TGTGCCAGCAGCTTTGGAGGGGCGAACACCGGGGAGCTGTTTTTT
TRBV10-1	TRBJ1-1	-	-	CASSPDGSGDTEAFF	TGCGCCAGCAGCCCAGACGGGTCGGGAGACACTGAAGCTTTCTTT
TRBV9	TRBJ1-5	-	-	CASSVDQGNNQPQHF	TGTGCCAGCAGCGTAGATCAGGGGAACAATCAGCCCCAGCATTTT
TRBV5-1	TRBJ2-2	-	-	CASSPRVDNAGELFF	TGCGCCAGCAGCCCGCGGGTTGACAACGCCGGGGAGCTGTTTTTT
TRBV19	TRBJ2-7	-	-	CASSIPFGTDYYF	TGTGCCAGTAGTATACCTTTTGGTACAGATTATTACTTC
TRBV9	TRBJ2-5	-	once	CASSFRGLQETQYF	TGTGCCAGCAGCTTCAGAGGGCTTCAAGAGACCCAGTACTTC
TRBV7-9	TRBJ1-2	TRBD1	-	CASSLAKQGNYGYTF	TGTGCCAGCAGCTTAGCGAAACAGGGGAACTATGGCTACACCTTC
TRBV19	TRBJ1-1	-	few	CASSSWANTEAFF	TGTGCCAGTAGTAGCTGGGCGAACACTGAAGCTTTCTTT
TRBV5-4	TRBJ2-7	TRBD2	-	CASSLGLAGVSSSYEQYF	TGTGCCAGCAGCTTAGGACTAGCGGGGGTGTCAAGCTCCTACGAGCAGTACTTC
TRBV7-2	TRBJ1-6	-	-	CASSMDSSNSPLHF	TGTGCCAGCAGTATGGACAGCTCTAATTCACCCCTCCACTTT
TRBV4-1	TRBJ2-6	-	few	CASSQDLRRDSGANVLTF	TGCGCCAGCAGCCAAGATCTGAGGAGAGACTCTGGGGCCAACGTCCTGACTTTC
TRBV18	TRBJ2-5	TRBD2	-	CASSPQGGASETQYF	TGTGCCAGCTCACCACAGGGAGGGGCATCAGAGACCCAGTACTTC
TRBV13	TRBJ1-2	TRBD1	-	CASSLGWDRAIYGYTF	TGTGCCAGCAGCTTAGGCTGGGACAGGGCCATCTATGGCTACACCTTC
TRBV4-1	TRBJ1-6	-	-	CASSPNPGGNSPLHF	TGCGCCAGCAGCCCGAACCCGGGGGGGAATTCACCCCTCCACTTT
TRBV3-1/TRBV3-2	TRBJ2-3	-	-	CASSGGMQSADTQYF	TGTGCCAGCAGCGGCGGTATGCAGTCGGCAGATACGCAGTATTTT
TRBV24-1	TRBJ2-1	TRBD2	-	CATSDTGGASYNEQFF	TGTGCCACCAGTGATACGGGGGGGGCTTCGTACAATGAGCAGTTCTTC
TRBV6-2/TRBV6-3	TRBJ2-2	TRBD2	-	CASSSASGNTGELFF	TGTGCCAGCAGTTCCGCTAGCGGTAACACCGGGGAGCTGTTTTTT
TRBV23-1	TRBJ1-5	-	once	CASAYPGLNQPQHF	TGCGCCAGCGCATATCCAGGACTCAATCAGCCCCAGCATTTT
TRBV12-3/TRBV12-4	TRBJ1-2	-	-	CASSRRWAGYTF	TGTGCCAGCAGTCGACGATGGGCTGGCTACACCTTC
TRBV6-5	TRBJ1-6	TRBD1	-	CATVTGIVRSPLHF	TGTGCCACAGTGACAGGGATCGTAAGATCACCCCTCCACTTT
TRBV7-8	TRBJ1-4	-	-	CASSLDSANEKLFF	TGTGCCAGCAGCTTGGACAGCGCAAATGAAAAACTGTTTTTT
TRBV4-2	TRBJ2-5	TRBD2	-	CASSLQRGQETQYF	TGTGCCAGCAGCCTACAGCGGGGCCAAGAGACCCAGTACTTC
TRBV12-3/TRBV12-4	TRBJ1-2	-	-	CATLLGGEGYTF	TGTGCCACCTTGTTGGGGGGAGAAGGCTACACCTTC
TRBV6-5	TRBJ1-1	TRBD1	-	CASRRGTGDTEAFF	TGTGCCAGCAGGCGGGGGACAGGGGACACTGAAGCTTTCTTT
TRBV5-6	TRBJ2-2	-	-	CASSLASGRYTGELFF	TGTGCCAGCAGCTTGGCCTCAGGGCGGTACACCGGGGAGCTGTTTTTT
TRBV6-5	TRBJ1-5	TRBD1	-	CASRRDRGHQPQHF	TGTGCCAGCAGGAGAGACAGGGGACACCAGCCCCAGCATTTT
TRBV30	TRBJ1-3	-	-	CAWSVRVSSGNTIYF	TGTGCCTGGAGTGTTCGGGTGAGCTCTGGAAACACCATATATTTT
TRBV5-5	TRBJ2-7	-	-	CASSFRTEYEQYF	TGTGCCAGCAGCTTCCGGACAGAATACGAGCAGTACTTC
TRBV5-5	TRBJ2-5	TRBD2	few	CASRGLAQETQYF	TGTGCCAGCAGAGGACTAGCCCAAGAGACCCAGTACTTC
TRBV6-6	TRBJ2-2	-	-	CASNQGPGELFF	TGTGCCAGCAACCAGGGTCCCGGGGAGCTGTTTTTT
TRBV15	TRBJ1-1	TRBD1	-	CATSSWVQGGTEAFF	TGTGCCACCAGCAGCTGGGTCCAGGGGGGCACTGAAGCTTTCTTT
TRBV7-8	TRBJ1-3	TRBD1	-	CASSLPRDSSGNTIYF	TGTGCCAGCAGCTTACCACGGGACAGCTCTGGAAACACCATATATTTT
TRBV18	TRBJ2-5	-	-	CASSSWTVRETQYF	TGTGCCAGCTCATCTTGGACAGTGAGGGAGACCCAGTACTTC
TRBV5-1	TRBJ1-2	-	-	CASSLQDIYGYTF	TGCGCCAGCAGCTTACAGGATATCTATGGCTACACCTTC
TRBV10-3	TRBJ1-5	TRBD1	-	CAISGQGDQPQHF	TGTGCCATCAGTGGACAGGGGGATCAGCCCCAGCATTTT
TRBV5-1	TRBJ2-2	TRBD1	many	CASGQGRTGELFF	TGCGCCAGCGGACAGGGACGGACCGGGGAGCTGTTTTTT
TRBV6-2/TRBV6-3	TRBJ1-5	-	-	CASSYQGGQPQHF	TGTGCCAGCAGTTACCAGGGAGGTCAGCCCCAGCATTTT
TRBV7-6	TRBJ1-3	-	-	CASSLADSFSSSGNTIYF	TGTGCCAGCAGCTTAGCGGACAGCTTTTCCAGCTCTGGAAACACCATATATTTT
TRBV1	TRBJ1-1	-	-	CTSSRAAGARGKRNTEAFF	TGCACCAGCAGCCGGGCGGCGGGGGCGCGGGGTAAGAGGAACACTGAAGCTTTCTTT
TRBV4-1	TRBJ2-5	-	-	CASSPMAEETQYF	TGCGCCAGCAGCCCAATGGCGGAAGAGACCCAGTACTTC
TRBV20-1	TRBJ1-4	-	-	CSAIGGVKLFF	TGCAGTGCTATAGGAGGAGTAAAACTGTTTTTT
TRBV7-9	TRBJ1-1	TRBD1	-	CASSSQDRADTEAFF	TGTGCCAGCAGCTCACAGGACAGGGCGGACACTGAAGCTTTCTTT
TRBV5-4	TRBJ2-2	TRBD2	-	CASRGLAGGPDTGELFF	TGTGCCAGCAGGGGCCTAGCGGGGGGGCCGGACACCGGGGAGCTGTTTTTT
TRBV3-1/TRBV3-2	TRBJ1-6	TRBD1	-	CASSPGTGGGNSPLHF	TGTGCCAGCAGCCCGGGGACAGGGGGCGGAAATTCACCCCTCCACTTT
TRBV3-1/TRBV3-2	TRBJ1-5	-	-	CASSQKPGACYWSNQPQHF	TGTGCCAGCAGCCAAAAGCCAGGGGCCTGCTATTGGAGCAATCAGCCCCAGCATTTT
TRBV9	TRBJ2-5	-	-	CASSVLPDSQETQYF	TGTGCCAGCAGCGTATTACCGGACAGCCAAGAGACCCAGTACTTC
TRBV5-6	TRBJ1-4	-	-	CASTRWALEKLFF	TGTGCCAGCACCCGGTGGGCTCTTGAAAAACTGTTTTTT
TRBV7-9	TRBJ2-1	TRBD1	-	CASSLADRGIMSNEQFF	TGTGCCAGCAGCTTAGCCGACAGGGGGATCATGTCGAATGAGCAGTTCTTC
TRBV4-3	TRBJ1-1	-	-	CASSQTRGMGLEAFF	TGCGCCAGCAGCCAAACCAGGGGAATGGGTTTGGAAGCTTTCTTT
TRBV18	TRBJ1-1	-	-	CASASLDTEAFF	TGTGCCAGCGCCAGTTTGGACACTGAAGCTTTCTTT
TRBV2	TRBJ1-2	-	-	CASRLDSDYGYTF	TGTGCCAGCAGACTCGACAGCGACTATGGCTACACCTTC
TRBV6-8	TRBJ2-3	-	-	CASTPSREVGTDTQYF	TGTGCCAGCACTCCCAGCAGGGAAGTAGGCACAGATACGCAGTATTTT
TRBV6-5	TRBJ2-6	-	-	CASIPSGSGANVLTF	TGTGCCAGCATTCCCAGCGGGTCTGGGGCCAACGTCCTGACTTTC
TRBV11-3	TRBJ1-1	-	-	CASSPNSRGADTEAFF	TGTGCCAGCAGCCCTAACAGCCGGGGGGCGGACACTGAAGCTTTCTTT
TRBV7-9	TRBJ1-4	-	-	CASSSRGRDNEKLFF	TGTGCCAGCAGCTCCCGAGGTCGCGATAATGAAAAACTGTTTTTT
TRBV3-1/TRBV3-2	TRBJ2-2	-	-	CASSQVRGSTGELFF	TGTGCCAGCAGCCAAGTTAGGGGGAGCACCGGGGAGCTGTTTTTT
TRBV7-9	TRBJ1-1	-	-	CASSGRVNTEAFF	TGTGCCAGCAGCGGGAGGGTTAACACTGAAGCTTTCTTT